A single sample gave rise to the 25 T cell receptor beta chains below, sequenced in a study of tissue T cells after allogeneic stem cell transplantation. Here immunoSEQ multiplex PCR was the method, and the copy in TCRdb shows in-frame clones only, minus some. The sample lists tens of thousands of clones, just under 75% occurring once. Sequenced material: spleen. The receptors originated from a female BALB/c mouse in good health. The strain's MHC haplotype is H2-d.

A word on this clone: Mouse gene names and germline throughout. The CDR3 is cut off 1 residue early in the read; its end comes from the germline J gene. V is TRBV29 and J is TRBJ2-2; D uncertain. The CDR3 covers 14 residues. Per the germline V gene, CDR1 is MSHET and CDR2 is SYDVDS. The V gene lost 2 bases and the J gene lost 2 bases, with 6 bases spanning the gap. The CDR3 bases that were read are TGTGCTAGCAGTTTAGGGCAGAACACCGGGCAGCTCTAC. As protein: CASSLGQNTGQLY. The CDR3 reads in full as CASSLGQNTGQLYF. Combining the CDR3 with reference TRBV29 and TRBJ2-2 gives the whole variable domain DMKVTQMPRYLIKRMGENVLLECGQDMSHETMYWYRQDPGLGLQLIYISYDVDSNSEGDIPKGYRVSRKKREHFSLILDSAKTNQTSVYFCASSLGQNTGQLYFGEGSKLTVL.

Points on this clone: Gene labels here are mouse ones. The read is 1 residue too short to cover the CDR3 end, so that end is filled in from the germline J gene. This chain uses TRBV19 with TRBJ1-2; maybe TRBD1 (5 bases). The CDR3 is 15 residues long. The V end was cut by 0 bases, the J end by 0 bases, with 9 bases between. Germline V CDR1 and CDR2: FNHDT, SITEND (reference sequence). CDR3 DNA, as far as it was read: TGTGCCAGCAGTATAGCCCAGGGTCCAAACTCCGACTACACC. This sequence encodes CASSIAQGPNSDYT. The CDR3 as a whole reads CASSIAQGPNSDYTF. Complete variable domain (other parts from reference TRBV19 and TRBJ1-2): GGIITQTPKFLIGQEGQKLTLKCQQNFNHDTMYWYRQDSGKGLRLIYYSITENDLQKGDLSEGYDASREKKSSFSLTVTSAQKNEMAVFLCASSIAQGPNSDYTFGSGTRLLVI.

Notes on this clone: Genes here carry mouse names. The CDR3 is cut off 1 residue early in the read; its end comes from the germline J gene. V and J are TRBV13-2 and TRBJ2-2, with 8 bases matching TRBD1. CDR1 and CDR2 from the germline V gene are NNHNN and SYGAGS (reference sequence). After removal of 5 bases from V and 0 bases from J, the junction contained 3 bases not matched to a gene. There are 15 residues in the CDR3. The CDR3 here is CASGYRGTNTGQLYF. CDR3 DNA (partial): TGTGCCAGCGGATACAGGGGGACAAACACCGGGCAGCTCTAC.

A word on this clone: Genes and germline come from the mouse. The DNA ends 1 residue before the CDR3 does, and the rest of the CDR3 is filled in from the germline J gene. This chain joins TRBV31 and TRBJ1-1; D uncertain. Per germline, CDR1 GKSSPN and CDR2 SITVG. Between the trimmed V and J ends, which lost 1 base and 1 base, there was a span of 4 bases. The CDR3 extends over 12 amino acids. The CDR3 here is CAWSQGNTEVFF. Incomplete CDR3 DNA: TGTGCCTGGAGTCAGGGAAACACAGAAGTCTTC. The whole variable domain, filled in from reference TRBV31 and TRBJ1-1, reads AQTIHQWPVAEIKAVGSPLSLGCTIKGKSSPNLYWYWQATGGTLQQLFYSITVGQVESVVQLNLSASRPKDDQFILSTEKLLLSHSGFYLCAWSQGNTEVFFGKGTRLTVV.

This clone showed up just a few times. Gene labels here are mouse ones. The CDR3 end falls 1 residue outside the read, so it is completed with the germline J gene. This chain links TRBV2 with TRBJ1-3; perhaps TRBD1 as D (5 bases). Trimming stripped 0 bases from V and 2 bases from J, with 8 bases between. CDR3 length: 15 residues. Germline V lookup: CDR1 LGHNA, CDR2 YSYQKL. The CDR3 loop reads CASSQEGGTGNTLYF. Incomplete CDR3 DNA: TGTGCCAGCAGCCAAGAGGGGGGGACTGGAAATACGCTCTAT.

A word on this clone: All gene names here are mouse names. The CDR3 here is CASSFGGQDTQYF. The covered CDR3 bases are TGTGCTAGCAGTTTTGGGGGGCAAGACACCCAGTAC. This chain connects TRBV29 to TRBJ2-5; the match to TRBD2 covers 7 bases. From the germline J gene comes the end of the CDR3, since the read stops 1 residue before it. The V gene's germline CDR1 is MSHET and CDR2 SYDVDS. The V and J ends lost 3 bases and 3 bases, in that order; junction bases with no gene match: 0. The CDR3 contains 13 residues.

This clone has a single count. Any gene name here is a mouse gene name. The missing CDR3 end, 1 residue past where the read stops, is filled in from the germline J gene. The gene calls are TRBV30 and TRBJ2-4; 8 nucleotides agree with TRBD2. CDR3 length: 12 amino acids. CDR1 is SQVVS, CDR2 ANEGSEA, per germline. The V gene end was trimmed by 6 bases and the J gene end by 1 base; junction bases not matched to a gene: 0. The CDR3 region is CSSLGGQNTLYF. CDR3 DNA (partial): TGTAGTTCACTGGGGGGTCAAAACACCTTGTAC.

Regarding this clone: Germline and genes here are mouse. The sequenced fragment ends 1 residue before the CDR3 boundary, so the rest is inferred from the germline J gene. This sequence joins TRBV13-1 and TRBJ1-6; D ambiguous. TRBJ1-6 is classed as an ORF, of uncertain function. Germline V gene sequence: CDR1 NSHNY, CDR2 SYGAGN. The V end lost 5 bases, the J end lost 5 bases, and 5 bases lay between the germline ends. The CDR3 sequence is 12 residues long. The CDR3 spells CASREDNSPLYF. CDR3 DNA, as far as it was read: TGTGCCAGCAGGGAAGATAATTCGCCCCTCTAC.

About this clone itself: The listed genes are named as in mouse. Partial CDR3 DNA: TGTGCCAGCAGCCCCCGGACAACAAACACCGGGCAGCTCTAC. It is translated as CASSPRTTNTGQLY. The full CDR3 sequence reads CASSPRTTNTGQLYF. This chain joins TRBV5 and TRBJ2-2, with D possibly matching TRBD1 (5 bases). The CDR3 is cut off 1 residue early in the read; its end comes from the germline J gene. Germline V gives CDR1 LGHNA, CDR2 YNLKQL (reference sequence). The germline V and J ends were trimmed by 4 bases and 0 bases, with 9 bases remaining between them. The CDR3 is 15 amino acids.

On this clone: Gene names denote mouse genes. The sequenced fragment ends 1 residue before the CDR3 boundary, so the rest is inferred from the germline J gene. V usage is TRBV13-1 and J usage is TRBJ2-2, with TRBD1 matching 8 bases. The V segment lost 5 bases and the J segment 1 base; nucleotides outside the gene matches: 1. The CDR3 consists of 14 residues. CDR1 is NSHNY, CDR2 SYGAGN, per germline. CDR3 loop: CASRDRGNTGQLYF. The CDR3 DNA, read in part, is TGTGCCAGCAGAGACAGGGGAAACACCGGGCAGCTCTAC.

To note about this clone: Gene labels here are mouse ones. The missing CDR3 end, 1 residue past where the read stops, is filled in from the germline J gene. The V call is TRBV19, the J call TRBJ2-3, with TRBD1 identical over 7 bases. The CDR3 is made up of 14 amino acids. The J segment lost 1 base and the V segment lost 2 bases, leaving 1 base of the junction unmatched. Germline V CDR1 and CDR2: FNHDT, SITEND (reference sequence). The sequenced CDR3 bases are TGTGCCAGCAGTATCACAGGGGGTGCAGAAACGCTGTAT. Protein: CASSITGGAETLY. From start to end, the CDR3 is CASSITGGAETLYF.

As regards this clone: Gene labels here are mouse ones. The chain's CDR3 is CASSIGGAHERLFF. The CDR3 bases that were read are TGTGCCAGCAGTATCGGGGGCGCCCACGAAAGATTATTT. The chain carries TRBV13-1 and TRBJ1-4; D possibly corresponds to TRBD1 (6 bases). The read gets to within 1 residue of the CDR3 end, and the germline J gene fills in the rest. Germline V gene data show CDR1 as NSHNY and CDR2 as SYGAGN. The CDR3 is 14 residues long. V was clipped by 4 bases and J by 6 bases, with 13 bases between them.

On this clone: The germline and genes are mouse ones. CDR3 DNA, as far as it was read: TGTGCCAGCAGCACCTCTGGGAGGCAAGACACCCAGTAC. Translated, it gives CASSTSGRQDTQY. The whole CDR3 protein reads CASSTSGRQDTQYF. The rearrangement uses TRBV14 and TRBJ2-5; tentative D call: TRBD2 (5 bases). Read sequence stops 1 residue before the CDR3 end, and the germline J gene provides the missing end. Trimming removed 5 bases at V and 3 bases at J, with 13 bases between. The germline CDR1 and CDR2 sequences are SGHDT and FRDEAV. This CDR3 is 14 amino acids long.

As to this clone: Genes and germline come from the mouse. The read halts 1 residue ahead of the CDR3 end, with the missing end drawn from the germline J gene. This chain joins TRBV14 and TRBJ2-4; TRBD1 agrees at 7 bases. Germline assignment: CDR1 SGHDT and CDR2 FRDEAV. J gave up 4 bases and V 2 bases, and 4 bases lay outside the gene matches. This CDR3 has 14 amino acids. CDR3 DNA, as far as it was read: TGTGCCAGCAGTTTACAGGGGCAAAAAAACACCTTGTAC. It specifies CASSLQGQKNTLY. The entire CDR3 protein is CASSLQGQKNTLYF.

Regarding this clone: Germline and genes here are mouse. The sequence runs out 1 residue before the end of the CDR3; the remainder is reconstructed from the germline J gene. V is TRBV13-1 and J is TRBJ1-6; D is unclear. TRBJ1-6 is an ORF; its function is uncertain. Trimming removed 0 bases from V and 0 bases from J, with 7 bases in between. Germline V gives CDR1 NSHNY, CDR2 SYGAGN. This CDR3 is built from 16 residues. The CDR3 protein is CASSDERVSYNSPLYF. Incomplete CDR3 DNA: TGTGCCAGCAGTGATGAGAGGGTTTCCTATAATTCGCCCCTCTAC.

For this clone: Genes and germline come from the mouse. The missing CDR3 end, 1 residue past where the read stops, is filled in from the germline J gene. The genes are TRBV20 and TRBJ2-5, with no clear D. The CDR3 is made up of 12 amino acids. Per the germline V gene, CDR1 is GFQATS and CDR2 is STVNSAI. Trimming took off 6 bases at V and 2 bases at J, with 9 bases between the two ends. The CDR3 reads CGARRGQDTQYF. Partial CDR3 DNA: TGTGGTGCCAGACGGGGCCAAGACACCCAGTAC.

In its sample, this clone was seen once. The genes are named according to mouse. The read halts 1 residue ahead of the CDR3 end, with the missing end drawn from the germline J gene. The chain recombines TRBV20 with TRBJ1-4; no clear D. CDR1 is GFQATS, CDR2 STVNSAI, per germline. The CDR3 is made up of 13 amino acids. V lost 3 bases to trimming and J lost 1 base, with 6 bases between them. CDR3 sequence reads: CGARQPSNERLFF. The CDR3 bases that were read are TGTGGTGCTAGACAACCTTCCAACGAAAGATTATTT.

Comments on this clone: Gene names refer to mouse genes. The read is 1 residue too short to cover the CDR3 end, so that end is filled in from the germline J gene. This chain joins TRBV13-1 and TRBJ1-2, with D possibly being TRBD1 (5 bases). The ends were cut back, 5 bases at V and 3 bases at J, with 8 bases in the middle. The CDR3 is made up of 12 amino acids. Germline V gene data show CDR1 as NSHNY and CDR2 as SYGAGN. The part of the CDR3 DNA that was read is TGTGCCAGCAGCCGGGACGACTCCGACTACACC. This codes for CASSRDDSDYT. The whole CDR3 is CASSRDDSDYTF.

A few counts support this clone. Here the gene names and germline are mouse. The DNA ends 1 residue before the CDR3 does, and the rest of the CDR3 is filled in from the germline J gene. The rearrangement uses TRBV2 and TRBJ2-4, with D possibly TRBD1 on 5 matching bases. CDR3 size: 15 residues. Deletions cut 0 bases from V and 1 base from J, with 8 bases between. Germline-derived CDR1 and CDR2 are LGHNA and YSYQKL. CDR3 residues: CASSQDGRGQNTLYF. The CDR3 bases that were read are TGTGCCAGCAGCCAAGATGGCAGGGGTCAAAACACCTTGTAC. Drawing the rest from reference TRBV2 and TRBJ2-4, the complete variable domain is DPKIIQKPKYLVAVTGSEKILICEQYLGHNAMYWYRQSAKKPLEFMFSYSYQKLMDNQTASSRFQPQSSKKNHLDLQITALKPDDSATYFCASSQDGRGQNTLYFGAGTRLSVL.

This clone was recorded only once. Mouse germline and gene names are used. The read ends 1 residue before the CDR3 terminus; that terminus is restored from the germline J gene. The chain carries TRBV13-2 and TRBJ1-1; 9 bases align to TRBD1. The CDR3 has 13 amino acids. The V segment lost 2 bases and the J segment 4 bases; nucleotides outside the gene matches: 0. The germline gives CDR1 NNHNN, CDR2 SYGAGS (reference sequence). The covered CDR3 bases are TGTGCCAGCGGTGAGGGACAGGGCACAGAAGTCTTC. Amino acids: CASGEGQGTEVF. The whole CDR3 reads CASGEGQGTEVFF.

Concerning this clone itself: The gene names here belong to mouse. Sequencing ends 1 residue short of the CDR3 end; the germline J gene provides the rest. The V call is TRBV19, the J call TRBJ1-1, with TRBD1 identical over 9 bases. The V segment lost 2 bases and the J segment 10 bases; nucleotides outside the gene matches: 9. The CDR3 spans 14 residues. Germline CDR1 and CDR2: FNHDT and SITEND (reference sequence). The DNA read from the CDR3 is TGTGCCAGCAGTATCATTGGCACAGGGGGCAGAGTCTTC. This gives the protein CASSIIGTGGRVF. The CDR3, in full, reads CASSIIGTGGRVFF.

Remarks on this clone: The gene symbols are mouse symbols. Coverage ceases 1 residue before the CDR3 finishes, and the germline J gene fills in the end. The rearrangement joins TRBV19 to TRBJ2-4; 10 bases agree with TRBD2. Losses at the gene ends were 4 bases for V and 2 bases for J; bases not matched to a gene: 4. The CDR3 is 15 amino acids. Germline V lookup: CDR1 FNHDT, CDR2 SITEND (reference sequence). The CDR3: CASSLDWGVQNTLYF. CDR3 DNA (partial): TGTGCCAGCAGTCTCGACTGGGGGGTTCAAAACACCTTGTAC.

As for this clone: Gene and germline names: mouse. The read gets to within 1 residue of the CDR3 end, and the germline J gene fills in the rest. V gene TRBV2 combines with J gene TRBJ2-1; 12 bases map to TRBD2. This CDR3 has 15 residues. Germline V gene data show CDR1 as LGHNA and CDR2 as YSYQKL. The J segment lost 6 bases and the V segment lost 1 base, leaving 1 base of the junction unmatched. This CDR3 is CASSQGLGGLAEQFF. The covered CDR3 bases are TGTGCCAGCAGCCAAGGACTGGGGGGGCTTGCTGAGCAGTTC.

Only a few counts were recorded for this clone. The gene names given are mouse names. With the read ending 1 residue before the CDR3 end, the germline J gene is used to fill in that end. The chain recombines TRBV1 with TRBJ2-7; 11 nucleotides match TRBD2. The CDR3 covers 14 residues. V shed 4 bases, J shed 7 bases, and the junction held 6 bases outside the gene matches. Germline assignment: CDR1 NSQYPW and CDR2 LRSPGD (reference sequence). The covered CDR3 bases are TGCACCTGCAGTGGGGGGACTGGGGGAGGCGAACAGTAC. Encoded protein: CTCSGGTGGGEQY. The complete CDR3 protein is CTCSGGTGGGEQYF.

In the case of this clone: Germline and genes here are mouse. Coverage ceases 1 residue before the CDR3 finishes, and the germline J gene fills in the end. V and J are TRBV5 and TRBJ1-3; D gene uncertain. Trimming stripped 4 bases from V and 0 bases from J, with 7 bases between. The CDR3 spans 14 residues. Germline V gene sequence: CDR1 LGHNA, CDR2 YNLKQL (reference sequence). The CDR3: CASSPHFSGNTLYF. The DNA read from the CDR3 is TGTGCCAGCAGCCCCCATTTTTCTGGAAATACGCTCTAT.